This T cell receptor (beta chain) was recorded in a study of T cells after yellow fever vaccination. This clonotype showed up many times. Its specificity is not known. General study points: At under 98% for CD4 and 75% to 90% for CD8, most primary-vaccination clones showed up again after the booster. The study noted that FACS-sorted repertoires could contain abundant clonotypes contaminating from the bulk population. Overall, a small share of clonotypes was seen in both CD4 and CD8 compartments.

Researchers made TCR cDNA using 5'RACE template switching, and this step added a universal primer site and UMIs. TCRdb ran MiXCR on the 5' RACE reads and lists one entry per CDR3 protein. The table includes roughly 340,000 distinct CDR3 sequences, almost 4% detected once. The TCR originated in a man younger than 35 who received the YFV17D yellow fever vaccine. Sequenced here: PBMCs, sampled 5 days after the yellow fever booster vaccination.

The CDR3 reads CSARDPFRKVDEQFF. The CDR3, as DNA: TGCAGTGCTAGAGACCCCTTCAGGAAGGTAGATGAGCAGTTCTTC. The genes are TRBV20-1 and TRBJ2-1; no clear D gene. V was trimmed by 0 bases and J by 8 bases, leaving 17 bases between them. The CDR3 has 15 amino acids. CDR1 and CDR2 from the germline V gene are DFQATT and SNEGSKA (reference sequence).